The entry below gives a single T cell receptor (beta chain) sequence along with its context. Its antigen is unknown. The data were taken from a study of post-analysis software for immune sequencing data. Whole-study context: Relapsing-remitting, secondary progressive and progressive-relapsing multiple sclerosis courses were included.

The V and J ends lost 6 bases and 3 bases respectively, with 15 bases between them. Germline lookup yields CDR1 SQVTM and CDR2 ANQGSEA. The CDR3 is 13 amino acids. TCR beta libraries were prepared from cDNA with unique molecular identifiers. TCRdb reprocessed the PCR reads via MiXCR and lists one record per CDR3 protein. The table lists some 890,000 distinct CDR3 sequences, roughly 50% of them singletons. Study findings and constraints: Compared against controls, patients with multiple sclerosis displayed significantly lower normalized Chao1 diversity. Five or six TRBV segments appeared more often in patients than in controls, and TRBV5-6, TRBV5-1 and TRBV20-1 were among these. Samples prepared in the same batch strongly co-clustered by F measure.

This receptor was identified in a girl aged 5-17 years with multiple sclerosis. The sequencing input was blood. V gene TRBV29-1 combines with J gene TRBJ2-7; D is possibly TRBD2 (6 bases). CDR3 bases: TGCAGCGTCGGAGGACGGGAGATCTACGAGCAGTACTTC. Translation: CSVGGREIYEQYF.